This T cell receptor beta chain was captured in a study of T cells in Graves' hyperthyroidism and ophthalmopathy (dated by TCRdb to between 2018 and 2020). Concerning the study at large: Peripheral blood samples were taken at initial diagnosis, before any treatment was given. To identify TCR V-J signatures that set the groups apart, the researchers used a discovery cohort of more than 95 patients, made up of roughly 45 with Graves' ophthalmopathy and 57 with stable Graves' hyperthyroidism. Prospective prediction of ophthalmopathy was tested in an independent validation cohort consisting of some 20 hyperthyroidism patients and some 16 patients who later progressed to ophthalmopathy. The 100 discovery patients were randomly divided into training and test sets at a 7:3 ratio. Thyroid tissue and blood T-cell repertoires from about six Graves' hyperthyroidism patients were also compared in the study. After blood sampling, hyperthyroidism patients were treated with methimazole at a starting dose of 30 mg daily, and ophthalmopathy patients were treated with high-dose intravenous methylprednisolone. The paper describes TCR Vbeta CDR3 sequencing of 120 to 150 peripheral blood samples, made up of about 41 ophthalmopathy patients, around 78 hyperthyroidism patients and roughly 17 progressor patients.

The paper's findings and limits, for the study overall: A 13 V-J signature model separated ophthalmopathy from stable hyperthyroidism, with 87.88% sensitivity and about 81% specificity in cross-validation and 80%/75% in testing. Sample size was not statistically predetermined, and investigators were not blinded to group allocation. Most expanded thyroid clonotypes (frequency above 0.001) were also detected in blood, suggesting blood repertoires may reflect thyroid immune responses. During validation, the model predicted progression to ophthalmopathy a median of roughly 7.1 months ahead of onset, with almost 71% sensitivity and 72.22% specificity.

This clonotype was seen ten or more times. The antigen it binds to is not known. Base qualities are not at hand, and no much larger clone is one base apart. The TCR beta CDR3 regions were amplified from the RNA transcripts. A first-round RT-PCR of the TCR CDR3 used the HTBI primer set with the Qiagen OneStep RT-PCR kit. A second multiplex PCR round built the libraries, followed by size selection and purification. Paired-end sequencing of the libraries was performed with 100 bp reads on an Illumina HiSeq2000. As for the authors' bioinformatics: SOAPnuke was used to process the raw data, throwing out any read that contained adapters or uncalled bases, had a mean Phred below 15, or lacked an exact constant-primer or identifier match. High-quality paired reads were merged with COPE v1.2.5, and unique nucleotide sequences were defined as clonotypes. MiTCR v1.1 was used to align clonotypes to the IMGT TRBV, TRBD and TRBJ reference segments. The analysis was restricted to V-J combinations with a frequency above 0.0001, which together covered 99.2% of the repertoires. A TCS score was defined as the ratio of F50 (clonal expansion) to E x V (chaos), with BLOSUM62-based TCRdist applied between CDR3 peptides within each V-J. Welch's t-statistics and random forest reduced 500 to 550 V-J features to 13, which were used in a naive Bayes classifier (R e1071). The public reads were reanalyzed by TCRdb: fastp trimming at Q25, MiXCR alignment, in-frame beta chains only. A single entry per CDR3 protein holds the most common genes and DNA from its merged rows. V and J calls and clone size were set by TCRdb, not the authors. The sample table records approximately 590,000 distinct CDR3 sequences; about 15% of these occur just once. The ten largest make up 6.5% to 8% of the sample.

Graves' hyperthyroidism was defined as stable when no progression to ophthalmopathy occurred over 18 months of follow-up. Hyperthyroidism patients were newly diagnosed, with disease duration under 2 months, and aged 18 to 65 years. Patients with uncontrolled infections, other autoimmune diseases, pregnancy or lactation were excluded. Diagnoses were established on the basis of clinical symptoms, serum thyroxine and TRAb, thyroid ultrasound, and orbital computed tomography. Ficoll-Paque density gradient centrifugation was used to isolate PBMCs from about 9 ml of fresh peripheral blood. Total RNA was extracted with Trizol reagent, and quality was checked on an Agilent 2100 Bioanalyzer. Spanning cysteine to phenylalanine, the CDR3 consists of 15 amino acids. The kept DNA is CDR3 alone, 45 bases in frame from the first base. At the junction V is shortened by 7 bases and J by 1 base, with 14 bases in between. CDR1 MDHEN and CDR2 SYDVKM were looked up in the germline V gene.

The receptor's source is a woman under 40 with Graves' hyperthyroidism. The receptor chain draws on TRBV28 and TRBJ1-5; 5 matching bases give a weak D call of TRBD1. The sequencing input was blood. The nucleotide sequence reads as follows: TGTGCCAGCAAGCCCGGGACGGTGAGCAATCAGCCCCAGCATTTT. It translates as CASKPGTVSNQPQHF. Reference TRBV28 and TRBJ1-5 genes cover what lies past the CDR3, so the full variable domain is DVKVTQSSRYLVKRTGEKVFLECVQDMDHENMFWYRQDPGLGLRLIYFSYDVKMKEKGDIPEGYSVSREKKERFSLILESASTNQTSMYLCASKPGTVSNQPQHFGDGTRLSIL.